This T cell receptor beta chain emerged from a study of T-cell reconstitution after alpha-beta-depleted transplantation in children. Whole-study findings and limits: A year had passed since transplant, and T-cell counts and diversity by then came mostly from newly produced T cells.

Preparing the TCRbeta library involved the use of unique molecular identifiers. TCRdb re-called the PCR reads through MiXCR, storing one row per CDR3 protein. The sample shows 900,000 or so distinct CDR3 sequences, around 15% of them seen only once. Ten or more counts support this clonotype. The antigen remains undetermined. This CDR3 region has 12 residues. Germline V gene data show CDR1 as SGHTA and CDR2 as FQGNSA. Trimming removed 5 bases at V and 4 bases at J, with 6 bases between. This rearrangement joins TRBV7-2 to TRBJ2-1, with D unresolved. The sequencing here drew on PBMCs, mostly from graft donor cells, taken 360 days after TCRalphabeta/CD19-depleted stem cell transplant. The receptor's source is a male patient younger than 18 who had a stem cell transplant for acute lymphoblastic leukemia, so the T cells may come from the graft donor. The CDR3 here is CASSNGYNEQFF. DNA of the CDR3: TGTGCCAGCAGCAATGGTTACAATGAGCAGTTCTTC.